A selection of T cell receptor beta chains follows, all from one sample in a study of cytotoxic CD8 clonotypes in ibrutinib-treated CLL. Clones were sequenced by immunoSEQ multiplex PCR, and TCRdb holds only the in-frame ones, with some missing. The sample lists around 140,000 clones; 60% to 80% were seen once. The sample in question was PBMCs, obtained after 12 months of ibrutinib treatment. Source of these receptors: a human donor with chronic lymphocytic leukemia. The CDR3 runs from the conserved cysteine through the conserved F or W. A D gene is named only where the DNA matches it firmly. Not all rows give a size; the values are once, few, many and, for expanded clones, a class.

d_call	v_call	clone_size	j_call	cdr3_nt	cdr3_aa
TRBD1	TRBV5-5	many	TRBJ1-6	TGTGCCAGCAGCTTGCTTTGGGGACAGGGGCTGTTCACCCTCCACTTT	CASSLLWGQGLFTLHF
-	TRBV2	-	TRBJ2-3	TGTGCCAGCACTTGGACATTAGGATTGGCGGATACGCAGTATTTT	CASTWTLGLADTQYF
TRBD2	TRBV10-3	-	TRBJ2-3	TGTGCCGTCCGCGGGATAGCGGGAGAGACAGATACGCAGTATTTT	CAVRGIAGETDTQYF
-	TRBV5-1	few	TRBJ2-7	TGCGCCAGCAGCTACGACAGAGCCTACGAGCAGTACTTC	CASSYDRAYEQYF
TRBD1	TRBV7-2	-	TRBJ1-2	TGTGCCAGCACCCCGCGGGACAGCGATGGCTACACCTTC	CASTPRDSDGYTF
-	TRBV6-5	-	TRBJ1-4	TGTGCCAGCAGTTACTCACGGTCGGGGAATGAAAAACTGTTTTTT	CASSYSRSGNEKLFF
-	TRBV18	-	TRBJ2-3	TGTGCCAGCTCACCGGGGATGGAAGATACGCAGTATTTT	CASSPGMEDTQYF
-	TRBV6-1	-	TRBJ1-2	TGTGCCAGTAAGACAAATCCAGGAGGCTACACCTTC	CASKTNPGGYTF
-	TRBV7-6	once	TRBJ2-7	TGTGCCAGCAGTTGGAAGGACAACGGCATCTACGAGCAGTACTTC	CASSWKDNGIYEQYF
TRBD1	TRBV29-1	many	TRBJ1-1	TGCAGCGTTGCGGACAGGGGCTTTAGCGGAGCTTTCTTT	CSVADRGFSGAFF
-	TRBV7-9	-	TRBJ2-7	TGTGCCAGCAGCAACAGGACAGCCTACGAGCAGTACTTC	CASSNRTAYEQYF
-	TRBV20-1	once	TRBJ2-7	TGCAGTGCTAGTTGGCGCTACGAGCAGTACTTC	CSASWRYEQYF
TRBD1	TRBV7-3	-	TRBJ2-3	TGTGCCAGCAGCTCGACAGGGTCGGCAGATACGCAGTATTTT	CASSSTGSADTQYF
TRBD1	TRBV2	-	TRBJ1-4	TGTGCCAGCAGTGAAGCGCTAGGGGGCGGGGGTGAAAAACTGTTTTTT	CASSEALGGGGEKLFF
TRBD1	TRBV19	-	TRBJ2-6	TGTGCCAGCCTTCCGAAGACAGGGGCTATCTCTGGGGCCAACGTCCTGACTTTC	CASLPKTGAISGANVLTF
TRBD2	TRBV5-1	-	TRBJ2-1	TGCGCCAGCAGCTTCAGCGGGGGCGCCTACAATGAGCAGTTCTTC	CASSFSGGAYNEQFF
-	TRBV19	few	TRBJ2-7	TGTGCCAGTAGTATTTTTGGAGGGGGGAGGTCCTACGAGCAGTACTTC	CASSIFGGGRSYEQYF
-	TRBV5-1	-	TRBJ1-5	TGCGCCAGCAGCTTGGGCCCACGCTCAGGGCCCCAGCATTTT	CASSLGPRSGPQHF
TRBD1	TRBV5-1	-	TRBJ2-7	TGCGCCAGCAGCACGGGACAGGTCTACGAGTGGCAGTACTTC	CASSTGQVYEWQYF
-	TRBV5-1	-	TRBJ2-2	TGCGCCAGCAGCTTTGCGAACACCGGGGAGCTGTTTTTT	CASSFANTGELFF
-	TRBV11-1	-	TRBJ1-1	TGTGCCAGCAGCGAGGGGGGCTTGAGGGGGAACACTGAAGCTTTCTTT	CASSEGGLRGNTEAFF
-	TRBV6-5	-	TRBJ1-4	TGTGCCATCACTCCTGACAGGTCTGAAAAACTGTTTTTT	CAITPDRSEKLFF
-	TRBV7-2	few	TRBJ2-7	TGTGCCAGCAGCTTCCGAGTCGGCAGAGATACCTACGAGCAGTACTTC	CASSFRVGRDTYEQYF
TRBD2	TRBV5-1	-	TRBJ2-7	TGCGCCAGCAGCGCCGGACTAGCGGTTTCCTACGAGCAGTACTTC	CASSAGLAVSYEQYF